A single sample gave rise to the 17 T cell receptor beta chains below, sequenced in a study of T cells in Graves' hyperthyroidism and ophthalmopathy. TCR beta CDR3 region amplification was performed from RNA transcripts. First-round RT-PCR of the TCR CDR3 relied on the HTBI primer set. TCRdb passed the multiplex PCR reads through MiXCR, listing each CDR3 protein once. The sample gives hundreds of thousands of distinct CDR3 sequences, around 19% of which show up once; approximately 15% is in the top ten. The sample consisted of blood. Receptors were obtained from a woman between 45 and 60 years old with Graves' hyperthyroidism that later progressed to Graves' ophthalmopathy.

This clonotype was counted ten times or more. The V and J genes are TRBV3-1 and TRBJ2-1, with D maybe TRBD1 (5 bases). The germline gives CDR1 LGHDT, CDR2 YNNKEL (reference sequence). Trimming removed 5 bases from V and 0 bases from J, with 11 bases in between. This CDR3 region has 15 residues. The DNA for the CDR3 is TGTGCCAGCAGCTACAGGTCATCCTCCTACAATGAGCAGTTCTTC. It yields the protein CASSYRSSSYNEQFF.

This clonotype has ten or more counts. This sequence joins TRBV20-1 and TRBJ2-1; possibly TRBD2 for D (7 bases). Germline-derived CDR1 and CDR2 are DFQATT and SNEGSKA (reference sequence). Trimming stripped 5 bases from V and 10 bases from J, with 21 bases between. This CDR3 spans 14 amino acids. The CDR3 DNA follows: TGCAGTGCTCTCCGGGGGGCGGACTACGAGGAGCAGTTCTTC. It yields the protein CSALRGADYEEQFF.

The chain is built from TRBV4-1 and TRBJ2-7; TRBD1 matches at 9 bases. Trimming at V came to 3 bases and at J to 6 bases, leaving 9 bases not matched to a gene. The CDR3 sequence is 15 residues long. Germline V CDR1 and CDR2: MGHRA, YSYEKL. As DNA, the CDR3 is TGCGCCAGCAGCCAGGCCACCGGGACAGGGCGCGAGCAGTACTTC. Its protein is CASSQATGTGREQYF.

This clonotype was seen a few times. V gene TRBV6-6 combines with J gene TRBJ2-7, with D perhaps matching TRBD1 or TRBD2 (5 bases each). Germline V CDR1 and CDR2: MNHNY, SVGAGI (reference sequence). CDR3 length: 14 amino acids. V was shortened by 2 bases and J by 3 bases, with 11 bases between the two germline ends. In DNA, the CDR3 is TGTGCCAGCAGTTACACCGGGACCAGCTACGAGCAGTACTTC. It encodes CASSYTGTSYEQYF.

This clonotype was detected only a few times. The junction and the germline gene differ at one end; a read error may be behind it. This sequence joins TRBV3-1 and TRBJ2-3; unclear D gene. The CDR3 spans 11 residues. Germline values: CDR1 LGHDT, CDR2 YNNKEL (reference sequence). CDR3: CAGSLTDTQYF. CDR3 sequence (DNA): TGTGCCGGCAGCCTTACAGATACGCAGTATTTT.

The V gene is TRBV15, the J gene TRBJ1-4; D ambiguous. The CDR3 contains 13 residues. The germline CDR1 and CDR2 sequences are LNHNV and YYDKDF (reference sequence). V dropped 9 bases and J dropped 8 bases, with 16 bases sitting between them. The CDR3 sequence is CATRNSGLEKLFF. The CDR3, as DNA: TGTGCCACGCGGAACTCCGGTCTCGAAAAACTGTTTTTT. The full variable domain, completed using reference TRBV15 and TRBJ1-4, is DAMVIQNPRYQVTQFGKPVTLSCSQTLNHNVMYWYQQKSSQAPKLLFHYYDKDFNNEADTPDNFQSRRPNTSFCFLDIRSPGLGDTAMYLCATRNSGLEKLFFGSGTQLSVL.

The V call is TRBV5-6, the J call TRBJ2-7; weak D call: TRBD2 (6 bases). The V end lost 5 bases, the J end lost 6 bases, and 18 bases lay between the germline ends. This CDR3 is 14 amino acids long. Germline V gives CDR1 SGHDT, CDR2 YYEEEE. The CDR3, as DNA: TGTGCCAGCAGAGAGGAGGGGTTGGGTCTCGAGCAGTACTTC. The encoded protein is CASREEGLGLEQYF.

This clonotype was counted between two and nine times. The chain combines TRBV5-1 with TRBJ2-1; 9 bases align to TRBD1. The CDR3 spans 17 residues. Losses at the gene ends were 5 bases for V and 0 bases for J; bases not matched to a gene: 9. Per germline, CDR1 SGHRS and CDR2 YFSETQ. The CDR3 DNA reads TGCGCCAGCAGTTCACAGGGGGCTCAGGGCTCCTACAATGAGCAGTTCTTC. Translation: CASSSQGAQGSYNEQFF.

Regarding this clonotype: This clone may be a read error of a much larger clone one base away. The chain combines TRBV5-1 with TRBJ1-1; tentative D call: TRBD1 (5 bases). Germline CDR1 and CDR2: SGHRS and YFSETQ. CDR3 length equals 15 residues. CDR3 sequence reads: CASSLGAAWGTEALF. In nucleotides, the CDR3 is TGCGCCAGCAGCTTGGGGGCGGCCTGGGGCACTGAAGCTCTCTTT.

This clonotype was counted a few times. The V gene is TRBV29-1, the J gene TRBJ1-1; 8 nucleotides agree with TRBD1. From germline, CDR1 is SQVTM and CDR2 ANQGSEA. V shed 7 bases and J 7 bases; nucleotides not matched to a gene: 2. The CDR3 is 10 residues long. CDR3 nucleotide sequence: TGCAGCGCCAGGGGGCTTGAAGCTTTCTTT. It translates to CSARGLEAFF.

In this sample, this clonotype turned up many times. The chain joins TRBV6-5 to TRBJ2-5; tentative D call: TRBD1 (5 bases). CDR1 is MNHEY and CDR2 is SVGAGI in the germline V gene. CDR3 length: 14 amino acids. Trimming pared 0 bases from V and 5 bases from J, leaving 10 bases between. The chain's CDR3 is CASSYSVQEETQYF. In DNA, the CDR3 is TGTGCCAGCAGTTACTCGGTACAGGAGGAGACCCAGTACTTC.

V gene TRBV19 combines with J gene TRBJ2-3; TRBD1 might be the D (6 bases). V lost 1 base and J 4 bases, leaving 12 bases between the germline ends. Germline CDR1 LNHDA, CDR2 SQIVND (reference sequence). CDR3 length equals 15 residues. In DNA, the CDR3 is TGTGCCAGTAGTATAGGGGGGCCTGATCCAGATACGCAGTATTTT. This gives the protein CASSIGGPDPDTQYF.

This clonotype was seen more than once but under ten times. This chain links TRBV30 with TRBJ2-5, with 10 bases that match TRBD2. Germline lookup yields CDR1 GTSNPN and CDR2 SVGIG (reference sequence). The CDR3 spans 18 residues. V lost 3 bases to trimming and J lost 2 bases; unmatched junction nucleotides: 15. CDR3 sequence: CAWRQRTGLAEKQETQYF. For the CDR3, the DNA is TGTGCCTGGAGACAAAGAACAGGACTAGCGGAGAAACAAGAGACCCAGTACTTC.

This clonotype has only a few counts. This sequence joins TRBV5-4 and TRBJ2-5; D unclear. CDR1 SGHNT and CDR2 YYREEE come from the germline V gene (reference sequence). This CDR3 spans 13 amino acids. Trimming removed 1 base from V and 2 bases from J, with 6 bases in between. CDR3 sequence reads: CASSLLQQETQYF. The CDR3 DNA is TGTGCCAGCAGCTTGCTCCAGCAAGAGACCCAGTACTTC.

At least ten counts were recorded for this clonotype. The CDR3 spells CASSIRRGGATQYF. The CDR3 nucleotides read TGTGCCAGCAGCATCAGGCGGGGGGGTGCGACCCAGTACTTC. The chain has TRBV12-3 or TRBV12-4 and TRBJ2-5, with 9 bases that match TRBD2. This CDR3 is 14 amino acids long. The ends lost 6 bases at V and 7 bases at J; junction bases unmatched: 9.

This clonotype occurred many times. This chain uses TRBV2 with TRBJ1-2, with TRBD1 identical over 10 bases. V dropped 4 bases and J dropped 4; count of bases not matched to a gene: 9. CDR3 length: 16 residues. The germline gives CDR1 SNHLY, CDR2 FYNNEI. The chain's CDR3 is CASSGGLGQGFYGYTF. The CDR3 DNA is TGTGCCAGCAGTGGGGGTTTGGGACAGGGGTTCTATGGCTACACCTTC.

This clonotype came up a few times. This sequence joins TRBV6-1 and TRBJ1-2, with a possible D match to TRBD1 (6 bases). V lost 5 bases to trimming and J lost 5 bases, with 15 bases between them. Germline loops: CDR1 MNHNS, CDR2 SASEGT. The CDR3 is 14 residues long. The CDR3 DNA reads TGTGCCAGCAGTCACGACAGGCCGCCGTATGGCTACACCTTC. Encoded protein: CASSHDRPPYGYTF.